This T cell receptor (beta chain) came from a study of shared clonotypes between healthy human individuals (dated by TCRdb to 2018 to 2020). Describing the broader study: The cohort comprised a couple of women and a few men aged 18 to 49 years. Per donor, three plates each were used for CD4 naive and CD4 memory, two for CD8 naive, and one for CD8 memory. To increase sequencing depth and limit assay-specific biases, different laboratories used diverse techniques to prepare libraries and sequence TCR repertoires. Blood TCR repertoires of about 5 healthy adults were deeply sequenced to estimate repertoire size and the extent of clonotype sharing between individuals. Leukapheresis yielded between about 0.85 and 9.5 billion PBMCs per donor.

Compared with germline, V lacks 1 base and J lacks 4 bases; bases without a gene match: 5. The germline V gene specifies SGDLS as CDR1 and YYNGEE as CDR2. Taken from cysteine to phenylalanine, the CDR3 has 15 residues. The entry retains the CDR3 DNA only, 45 bases that are in frame from base 1. For this clone: This clone's antigen is unknown. No base quality values were provided; no much bigger clone lies one nucleotide off.

The donors were healthy, HIV-negative adults who had no recently reported acute infections or vaccinations. Every donor was a Caucasian adult residing in Nashville, Tennessee, USA. CD4+ T cells were enriched through magnetic negative selection, after which naive cells were positively selected on CD45RA and the remaining negative fraction served as the memory subset. Blood was obtained by leukapheresis, after which PBMCs were separated by Ficoll-Histopaque density gradient centrifugation and cryopreserved in liquid nitrogen vapor phase. Analytical flow cytometry was used to check the purity and quantity of each magnetically sorted T cell population. Genomic DNA was isolated from each sorted fraction and quantified by UV absorbance on a Nanodrop 2000c. TCR CDR3 regions were amplified from genomic DNA by multiplex PCR using the deep immunoSEQ assay. Extracted genomic DNA from each cell subset was distributed evenly across all wells of several immunoSEQ 96-well plates, and each plate was treated as a replicate. For sorted subsets, each replicate PCR was loaded with 200 to 250 ng genomic DNA, equivalent to 25,000 to 30,000 T cell genomes. Purified libraries were measured with a Qubit 3.0 fluorometer, size-checked on a Bioanalyzer 2100, and measured again with the KAPA Library Quantification kit. Every immunoSEQ 96-well plate was sequenced on a dedicated single-read 150-cycle Illumina NextSeq 550 flow cell. In the paper's pipeline: Because the immunoSEQ output held only junctional sequences and lacked quality scores, the filtering could not match the filtering applied to full-length reads. To assign V/J genes and CDR3, sequences were annotated using PyIR, a Python wrapper for IgBLAST v1.9, with IMGT germline references. Reads were removed for weak V/J assignments (E-value above 1e-6), missing CDR3, stop codons, out-of-frame junctions, or ambiguous translated residues. V3J clonotypes were defined as sequences sharing an identical inferred V gene, J gene, and CDR3 amino acid sequence. To compute the percentage overlap between repertoires, the number of shared unique clonotypes was divided by the size of the smaller repertoire. RTK rarefaction, the Chao1 estimator, and Recon v2.1 estimates of unobserved clonotypes were used to assess repertoire richness. OLGA was used to compute generation probabilities for all TCRbeta clonotypes that the gDNA method yielded from a handful of donors. TCRdb obtained this table from immuneACCESS and retained in-frame rearrangements with V and J assigned. These tables miss some clones; where compared with another copy, unresolved V genes account for less than half of the shortfall, and the remainder is unexplained. The V and J calls and clone size are taken from that table; D and trimming were inferred from the DNA. Within this sample are 2 million to 2.5 million clones, with approximately 95% of them counted one time only. The ten largest clones capture around 0.13% of the sample.

General findings and caveats noted by the study authors: Only blood was sampled, and tissue TCR repertoires likely differ from those in blood. Clonotypes shared by all four sorted-subset donors showed higher generation probabilities than non-shared clonotypes. Even with the large sequencing depth, rarefaction of the sorted-subset datasets indicated that sequencing was incomplete. Based on pairwise subsampling, the degree of clonotype sharing among donors was expected to be affected by sequencing depth. About 5% of naive CD4, 3.5% of naive CD8, roughly 2.4% of memory CD4, and 0.4% of memory CD8 clonotypes were shared across several donors. Estimated clonotype richness was generally larger for naive than for memory subsets. Because the study included a small number of donors, the genetic and exposure-history diversity represented was limited.

The receptor's source is a man aged 18 to 29 in good health. The chain is assembled from TRBV9 and TRBJ2-1; 7 junctional bases match TRBD1. Sequencing used naive CD4+ T cells sorted from blood. The cell subset or site label on this specimen signifies: CD45RA+ positively selected. The CDR3 protein: CASSVTGVAYNEQFF. The DNA is TGTGCCAGCAGCGTAACAGGGGTAGCGTACAATGAGCAGTTCTTC.